This entry is about one TCR beta chain. The CDR3 sequence is 13 residues long. After removal of 3 bases from V and 10 bases from J, the junction contained 7 bases not matched to a gene. CDR1 is SGHTA and CDR2 is FQGNSA in the germline V gene. This sample was taken from a study of blood T cell repertoires in COVID-19. Profiled with immunoSEQ multiplex PCR; TCRdb holds only in-frame clones, not every one. The sample lists roughly 150,000 clones, roughly 88% occurring once. Sample: PBMCs or T cells enriched from blood (not recorded which). The receptor was derived from a man in his 70s who had been exposed to COVID-19. The chain recombines TRBV7-2 with TRBJ2-3; 7 positions agree with TRBD1. CDR3 in DNA: TGTGCCAGCAGCTTTGATGACAGGGCTTCGCAGTATTTT. It is translated as CASSFDDRASQYF.